The rows below give T cell receptor beta chains drawn from one sample of a study of T cell changes during pregnancy in multiple sclerosis. The data were produced by immunoSEQ multiplex PCR, yet TCRdb's version contains in-frame clones alone and is incomplete. The data show tens of thousands of clones, roughly nine tenths seen once. This material consisted of peripheral blood, taken in the third trimester of pregnancy. The origin of the receptors is a female donor in good health, enrolled as a control in a pregnancy study. The CDR3 runs from the conserved cysteine through the conserved F or W. The D gene is left open where the match is weak. Not all rows give a size; the values are once, few, many and, for expanded clones, a class.

>TRBJ1-1|-|-|TRBV7-2
CASSLVRNPDSFMNTEAFF
TGTGCCAGCAGCTTAGTCCGGAATCCCGACAGTTTTATGAACACTGAAGCTTTCTTT
>TRBJ2-7|-|TRBD1|TRBV9
CASSPVPGQGNGAYEQYF
TGTGCCAGCAGCCCAGTCCCGGGACAGGGGAATGGGGCCTACGAGCAGTACTTC
>TRBJ1-1|-|TRBD1|TRBV27
CASSLWGTGTYEAFF
TGTGCCAGCAGTTTATGGGGGACAGGGACCTATGAAGCTTTCTTT
>TRBJ2-7|-|-|TRBV5-1
CASSSGHPYEQYF
TGCGCCAGCAGCTCTGGACATCCCTACGAGCAGTACTTC
>TRBJ2-1|-|TRBD1|TRBV7-6
CASGQDSYNEQFF
TGTGCCAGCGGACAGGACTCCTACAATGAGCAGTTCTTC
>TRBJ2-7|-|-|TRBV5-4
CASSLAGRDEQYF
TGTGCCAGCAGCTTGGCGGGAAGGGACGAGCAGTACTTC
>TRBJ2-2|-|TRBD1|TRBV10-3
CAISLRGRTGELFF
TGTGCCATCAGCCTCAGGGGGCGCACCGGGGAGCTGTTTTTT
>TRBJ2-7|-|-|TRBV5-6
CASSFSSGTPLVYEQYF
TGTGCCAGCAGCTTTAGTTCCGGGACACCCCTCGTCTACGAGCAGTACTTC
>TRBJ2-1|-|-|TRBV30
CAWSVNLGGSYNEQFF
TGTGCCTGGAGTGTAAATCTCGGCGGCTCCTACAATGAGCAGTTCTTC
>TRBJ1-1|once|TRBD1|TRBV10-1
CASSDTDRVGAFF
TGCGCCAGCAGTGACACCGACAGGGTAGGAGCTTTCTTT